This T cell receptor (beta chain) appears in the sequencing data of a study of T cell repertoires in cytomegalovirus infection. Overall study: CMV epitopes used comprised recently identified HLA-C-restricted ones and well-studied HLA-B-restricted ones. A matching HLA type, together with CMV infection, was signaled by public TCR beta signatures.

Study-wide results and caveats: Dominating the ex vivo response were TCR beta clonotypes that were CMV-specific and HLA-C-restricted.

Germline CDR1 DFQATT, CDR2 SNEGSKA (reference sequence). Unmatched junction bases numbered 16, after V lost 6 bases and J lost 0 bases. The CDR3 is 19 residues long. To note about this clonotype: Antigen specificity is unknown.

TCRdb called the reads again in MiXCR, with one record for every CDR3 protein. The table shows some 800,000 distinct CDR3 sequences, with 30% to 35% occurring only once. This clonotype originated in a human donor in good health (CMV status not recorded). Some clones in this sample may be carry-over from other donors' samples. The sequencing used cultured CD8+ T cells from PBMCs, collected from culture after CMV antigen stimulation. The V call is TRBV20-1, the J call TRBJ1-6, with TRBD1 identical over 8 bases. The CDR3 sequence: CSARGGTGRQSSYNSPLHF. In DNA, the CDR3 is TGCAGTGCCCGAGGGGGGACAGGCCGACAGAGCTCCTATAATTCACCCCTCCACTTT.